The 15 T cell receptor beta chains listed next were all sequenced from one sample in a study of chronic HIV infection and antiretroviral therapy. TCRdb independently ran MiXCR on the 5' RACE reads; one entry per CDR3 protein. The repertoire holds more than 30,000 distinct CDR3 sequences, with around 9% as singletons. Sequenced sample: peripheral blood. Receptors originate from an adult who had HIV and had not received antiretroviral therapy, or was an uninfected healthy control (not recorded which).

This clonotype has at least ten counts. The chain couples TRBV28 to TRBJ2-1; D is undetermined. The germline V and J ends were trimmed by 1 base and 6 bases, with 7 bases remaining between them. Germline V gene sequence: CDR1 MDHEN, CDR2 SYDVKM. The CDR3 length is 13 residues. CDR3 amino acids: CASSLSHPNEQFF. The CDR3 region has the DNA TGTGCCAGCAGTTTATCACACCCCAATGAGCAGTTCTTC.

The table lists this clonotype with a few counts. This CDR3 reads CASSFLAGTDTQYF. The CDR3 nucleotides are TGTGCCAGCAGTTTTCTAGCTGGCACAGATACGCAGTATTTT. The chain carries TRBV28 and TRBJ2-3; a weak D match, TRBD2 (5 bases). Germline V gives CDR1 MDHEN, CDR2 SYDVKM. This CDR3 has 14 amino acids. V shed 3 bases and J shed 1 base, with 8 bases lying between them.

The chain employs TRBV29-1 and TRBJ2-2; D is uncertain. Per germline, CDR1 SQVTM and CDR2 ANQGSEA. This CDR3 region has 11 residues. The germline V and J ends were trimmed by 7 bases and 5 bases, with 8 bases remaining between them. This CDR3 reads CSALLTGELFF. The DNA of the CDR3 is TGCAGCGCCCTGTTAACCGGGGAGCTGTTTTTT.

V and J are TRBV4-2 and TRBJ2-3; D uncertain. V was cut by 1 base and J by 0 bases, with 8 bases left in between. The CDR3 covers 15 residues. Germline V gives CDR1 LGHNA, CDR2 YNFKEQ. This CDR3 reads CASSQVLRSTDTQYF. The DNA for the CDR3 is TGTGCCAGCAGCCAAGTACTAAGGAGCACAGATACGCAGTATTTT.

This clonotype showed up many times. V is TRBV18 and J is TRBJ2-5, with 7 bases fitting TRBD1. V shed 0 bases, J shed 0 bases, and the junction held 4 bases outside the gene matches. The CDR3 is 16 amino acids. The V gene's germline CDR1 is KGHSH and CDR2 LQKENI. The CDR3 coding sequence is TGTGCCAGCTCACCACCGAGACAGGGCTACCAAGAGACCCAGTACTTC. Its translation: CASSPPRQGYQETQYF.

V is TRBV6-1 and J is TRBJ2-7; TRBD1 is a possible D gene (5 bases). CDR1 MNHNS and CDR2 SASEGT come from the germline V gene. The CDR3 is 15 residues long. V was cut by 7 bases and J by 3 bases, with 19 bases left in between. CDR3 residues: CASTQTGHSYYEQYF. The CDR3 DNA follows: TGTGCCAGCACCCAAACCGGACATTCTTACTACGAGCAGTACTTC.

This clonotype occurred many times. The chain employs TRBV11-2 and TRBJ2-3, with D uncertain. This CDR3 has 15 amino acids. Trimming took 5 bases from V and 0 from J, leaving 12 bases between them. Germline V gene lookup returns CDR1 SGHAT and CDR2 FQNNGV. The CDR3 protein is CASSLQRQSTDTQYF. CDR3 DNA sequence: TGTGCCAGCAGCCTACAGAGACAAAGCACAGATACGCAGTATTTT. Supplemented by reference TRBV11-2 and TRBJ2-3, the full variable domain reads EAGVAQSPRYKIIEKRQSVAFWCNPISGHATLYWYQQILGQGPKLLIQFQNNGVVDDSQLPKDRFSAERLKGVDSTLKIQPAKLEDSAVYLCASSLQRQSTDTQYFGPGTRLTVL.

This clonotype was seen at least ten times. The V and J genes are TRBV20-1 and TRBJ1-5, with TRBD1 matching 10 bases. CDR1 is DFQATT and CDR2 is SNEGSKA in the germline V gene (reference sequence). The CDR3 is made up of 15 amino acids. The V segment lost 6 bases and the J segment 3 bases; nucleotides outside the gene matches: 8. CDR3 amino acids: CSARDRGIPNQPQHF. CDR3 nucleotides: TGCAGTGCAAGGGACAGGGGCATACCCAATCAGCCCCAGCATTTT.

At least ten counts were recorded for this clonotype. This chain uses TRBV4-1 with TRBJ1-5; D is undetermined. V lost 0 bases to trimming and J lost 6 bases, with 6 bases between them. This CDR3 has 13 amino acids. Per the germline V gene, CDR1 is MGHRA and CDR2 is YSYEKL. CDR3 nucleotides: TGCGCCAGCAGCCAAGATATTGGTCAGCCCCAGCATTTT. Its translation is CASSQDIGQPQHF.

The table lists this clonotype with a few counts. The rearrangement links TRBV18 to TRBJ2-3; TRBD1 or TRBD2 may be the D gene (5 bases each). This CDR3 has 14 residues. Trimming pared 3 bases from V and 5 bases from J, leaving 12 bases between. The germline gives CDR1 KGHSH, CDR2 LQKENI. CDR3 region: CASSPGTRGDTQYF. The CDR3 bases are TGTGCCAGCTCACCGGGGACCCGCGGAGATACGCAGTATTTT.

This clonotype has more than one count but fewer than ten. CDR3 DNA sequence: TGTGCCAGCAGCTTAGCCCCCGCGACAGGGGGGGAAAAACTGTTTTTT. It translates to CASSLAPATGGEKLFF. The V gene is TRBV7-8, the J gene TRBJ1-4, with TRBD1 matching over 9 bases. Per germline, CDR1 SGHVS and CDR2 FQNEAQ. Trimming cost V 0 bases and J 8 bases; bases outside gene matches: 7. The CDR3 is 16 amino acids.

This clonotype was counted at least ten times. The J gene is TRBJ1-1, the V gene TRBV5-1; D is undetermined. There are 15 residues in the CDR3. Trimming pared 4 bases from V and 1 base from J, leaving 14 bases between. CDR1 SGHRS and CDR2 YFSETQ come from the germline V gene. CDR3 DNA: TGCGCCAGCAGCATCACTACGAGGGCGAACACTGAAGCTTTCTTT. It is translated as CASSITTRANTEAFF.

The CDR3 DNA reads TGCGCCAGCAGCAAGAGGACAGCTAATCAGCCCCAGCATTTT. This codes for CASSKRTANQPQHF. This chain links TRBV4-1 with TRBJ1-5; D is perhaps TRBD1 (6 bases). The V end lost 5 bases, the J end lost 4 bases, and 12 bases lay between the germline ends. Germline CDR1 is MGHRA and CDR2 is YSYEKL. This CDR3 is built from 14 residues.

In its sample, this clonotype was seen a few times. The J gene is TRBJ1-3, the V gene TRBV20-1; D perhaps matches TRBD1 (5 bases). In germline, CDR1 is DFQATT, CDR2 SNEGSKA (reference sequence). V was pared by 3 bases and J by 3 bases, with 12 bases between. The CDR3 runs to 14 residues. The CDR3 reads CSARTVGVGNTIYF. CDR3 sequence (DNA): TGCAGTGCTAGGACAGTGGGGGTTGGAAACACCATATATTTT.

The V gene is TRBV6-1, the J gene TRBJ1-2, with 8 bases aligning to TRBD1. V gave up 5 bases and J gave up 3 bases; unmatched junction bases: 5. This CDR3 spans 14 amino acids. Per the germline V gene, CDR1 is MNHNS and CDR2 is SASEGT. CDR3 amino acids: CASSSGGDYYGYTF. CDR3 DNA sequence: TGTGCCAGCAGTTCAGGGGGCGATTACTATGGCTACACCTTC.